The clone carrying this TCR beta chain was seen only once. Its antigen remains unidentified. The germline V and J ends were trimmed by 5 bases and 3 bases, with 12 bases remaining between them. This CDR3 has 14 amino acids. The germline CDR1 and CDR2 sequences are KGHSH and LQKENI. Primers: 60 Vbeta forward and 13 Jbeta reverse. Assay used: immunoSEQ multiplex PCR; TCRdb lists only in-frame clones, some missing. The sample carries 150,000 to 200,000 clones, 82% recorded once. The entry originates in a study of cytomegalovirus exposure and HLA in healthy donors. Overall study results and limits: Researchers reported in a later analysis that a missense DCLRE1C variant was tied to TCR beta V- and J-gene trimming.

Each donor was nominally healthy when sampled (though unrecorded immune exposures were likely). The sample comprised PBMCs. This rearrangement joins TRBV18 to TRBJ2-3; perhaps TRBD1 as D (6 bases). The source of this sequence is a boy aged 2 to 10 in good health and CMV-seronegative. The CDR3 DNA is TGTGCCAGCTCATCAGGGGTGGGGACAGATACGCAGTATTTT. Protein sequence: CASSSGVGTDTQYF.